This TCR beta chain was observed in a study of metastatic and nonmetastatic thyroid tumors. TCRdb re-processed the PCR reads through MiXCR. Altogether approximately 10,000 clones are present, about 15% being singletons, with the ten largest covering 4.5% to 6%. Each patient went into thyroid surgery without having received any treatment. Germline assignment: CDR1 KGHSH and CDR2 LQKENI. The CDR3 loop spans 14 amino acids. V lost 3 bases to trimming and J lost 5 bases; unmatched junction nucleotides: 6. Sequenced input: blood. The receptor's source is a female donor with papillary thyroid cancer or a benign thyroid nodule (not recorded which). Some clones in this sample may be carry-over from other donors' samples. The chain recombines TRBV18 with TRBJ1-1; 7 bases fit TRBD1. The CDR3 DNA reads TGTGCCAGCTCACCGGCAGGGGGGTGGACTGAAGCTTTCTTT. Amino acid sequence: CASSPAGGWTEAFF.